The T cell receptor beta chain under discussion was sequenced for a study of T cell repertoires in cytomegalovirus infection. The wider study: CMV infection plus the matching HLA type was flagged by public TCR beta signatures. Whole-study results and caveats: The cumulative frequency of public TCR beta families identified carriers of CMV plus the relevant HLA. HLA-C-restricted CMV-specific TCR beta clonotypes prevailed in the ex vivo response.

TCRdb analysed the reads with MiXCR anew, one entry per CDR3 protein. Seen here are under 150,000 distinct CDR3 sequences, roughly a quarter observed once, and the top ten hold roughly 35%. This clonotype showed up just a few times. Its antigen remains unknown. The CDR3 has 14 amino acids. Per germline, CDR1 SGHVS and CDR2 FQNEAQ. Trimming removed 5 bases from V and 3 bases from J, with 12 bases in between. Sequenced sample: PBMCs, sequenced either directly or after in vitro stimulation (not recorded which). This clonotype originated in a human donor in good health (CMV status not recorded). Some clones in this sample may be carry-over from other donors' samples. The rearrangement uses TRBV7-8 and TRBJ2-3; D not resolved. This chain's CDR3 is CASSQGPGTDTQYF. CDR3 DNA: TGTGCCAGCAGCCAAGGGCCGGGTACAGATACGCAGTATTTT.